This TCR beta chain was sequenced during a study of cytomegalovirus exposure and HLA in healthy donors. In the PCR, 60 Vbeta and 13 Jbeta primers were used. The data were produced by immunoSEQ multiplex PCR, yet TCRdb's version contains in-frame clones alone and is incomplete. Among roughly 120,000 clones listed, approximately 80% were seen once. This sequence was found in a woman aged 18-29 years in good health and CMV-seronegative. The sample was PBMCs.

The CDR3 loop reads CASSQSTGRQGYNEQFF. As DNA, the CDR3 is TGCGCCAGCAGTCAATCGACCGGGCGACAGGGCTACAATGAGCAGTTCTTC. The V call is TRBV23-1, the J call TRBJ2-1, with 7 positions matching TRBD1. TRBV23-1 falls under the ORF class, with uncertain function. Trimming at V came to 0 bases and at J to 3 bases, leaving 8 bases not matched to a gene. This CDR3 has 17 amino acids.